The rows below give T cell receptor beta chains drawn from one sample of a study of T cell changes during pregnancy in multiple sclerosis. Assay used: immunoSEQ multiplex PCR; TCRdb lists only in-frame clones, some missing. This repertoire shows 75,000 to 95,000 clones, about 92% found once; its top ten account for 2% to 2.5%. The sample was peripheral blood, taken after pregnancy. All receptors come from a female donor with multiple sclerosis, enrolled in a pregnancy study. CDR3s include the opening cysteine and the closing phenylalanine or tryptophan. The D gene is left open where the match is weak. Clone size, where shown, is once, few, many, or a class for clones that have expanded.

V: TRBV6-5
J: TRBJ1-2
D: TRBD1
size: NA
DNA: TGTGCCAGCAGTTACTCACCGGGACAGGGCTATGGCTACACCTTC
CDR3: CASSYSPGQGYGYTF

V: TRBV7-3
J: TRBJ1-6
D: NA
size: NA
DNA: TGTGCCAGCAGCTTAACGGCAGGCTTAGGCTCACCCCTCCACTTT
CDR3: CASSLTAGLGSPLHF

V: TRBV7-9
J: TRBJ2-6
D: TRBD1
size: NA
DNA: TGTGCCAGCAGCGGTACAGGGGCAGGCTCTGGGGCCAACGTCCTGACTTTC
CDR3: CASSGTGAGSGANVLTF

V: TRBV13
J: TRBJ2-7
D: NA
size: NA
DNA: TGTGCCAGCAGCTTCTCCCACGAGCAGTACTTC
CDR3: CASSFSHEQYF

V: TRBV9
J: TRBJ2-7
D: TRBD2
size: NA
DNA: TGTGCCAGCAGCGTAGAACCTAGCGGAAACTACGAGCAGTACTTC
CDR3: CASSVEPSGNYEQYF

V: TRBV11-3
J: TRBJ2-2
D: TRBD1
size: NA
DNA: TGTGCCAGCAGCCTCAGGGGGTCCGGGGAGCTGTTTTTT
CDR3: CASSLRGSGELFF

V: TRBV7-9
J: TRBJ1-1
D: TRBD1
size: NA
DNA: TGTGCCAGCAGCTTAGCGTACAGGGGGGTTATGAACACTGAAGCTTTCTTT
CDR3: CASSLAYRGVMNTEAFF

V: TRBV18
J: TRBJ1-1
D: NA
size: NA
DNA: TGTGCCAGCTCGCCGCAGTTCGACAGAGACACTGAAGCTTTCTTT
CDR3: CASSPQFDRDTEAFF

V: TRBV6-5
J: TRBJ1-2
D: TRBD1
size: NA
DNA: TGTGCCAGCAGTTACCCGCCGCGGACAGGAGGTGGCTACACCTTC
CDR3: CASSYPPRTGGGYTF

V: TRBV5-1
J: TRBJ2-5
D: TRBD2
size: NA
DNA: TGCGCCAGCAGCCCACTAGCGGAAGAGACCCAGTACTTC
CDR3: CASSPLAEETQYF

V: TRBV6-5
J: TRBJ2-1
D: TRBD2
size: NA
DNA: TGTGCCAGCAGTTTGGAGCGGGGGGGCTCCTACAATGAGCAGTTCTTC
CDR3: CASSLERGGSYNEQFF

V: TRBV6-6
J: TRBJ2-1
D: TRBD2
size: NA
DNA: TGTGCCAGCAGTTACGCCGGGGGGGCCGGTGAGCAGTTCTTC
CDR3: CASSYAGGAGEQFF

V: TRBV6-1
J: TRBJ1-1
D: NA
size: NA
DNA: TGTGCCAGCAGTGAACCGGGGTTCGCCACTGAAGCTTTCTTT
CDR3: CASSEPGFATEAFF

V: TRBV5-1
J: TRBJ2-7
D: TRBD2
size: NA
DNA: TGCGCCAGCAGCCACACTCCGGGGGGGAACCCCTACGAGCAGTACTTC
CDR3: CASSHTPGGNPYEQYF

V: TRBV7-8
J: TRBJ2-2
D: NA
size: NA
DNA: TGTGCCAGCAGCTTAGAAGGGGGAACCGGGGAGCTGTTTTTT
CDR3: CASSLEGGTGELFF

V: TRBV19
J: TRBJ1-1
D: TRBD1
size: few
DNA: TGTGCCAGTAGTATTCCCCCAGGGGGGGAAGCTTTCTTT
CDR3: CASSIPPGGEAFF

V: TRBV5-1
J: TRBJ2-2
D: TRBD1
size: NA
DNA: TGCGCCAGCAGCTTGGACTGGGACAGGGACACCGGGGAGCTGTTTTTT
CDR3: CASSLDWDRDTGELFF

V: TRBV7-8
J: TRBJ2-5
D: TRBD2
size: NA
DNA: TGTGCCAGCAGCGTTCTAGCGGACCAAGAGACCCAGTACTTC
CDR3: CASSVLADQETQYF

V: TRBV19
J: TRBJ2-1
D: TRBD1
size: NA
DNA: TGTGCCAGTGTTAGGGACAGGGGGCCAAGAAATGAGCAGTTCTTC
CDR3: CASVRDRGPRNEQFF

V: TRBV2
J: TRBJ2-5
D: TRBD2
size: once
DNA: TGTGCCAGCAGCATCCTTACTAGCGGCCAAGAGACCCAGTACTTC
CDR3: CASSILTSGQETQYF

V: TRBV5-1
J: TRBJ1-3
D: NA
size: once
DNA: TGCGCCAGCAGCAACCAAGAAACAGGCTCTGGAAACACCATATATTTT
CDR3: CASSNQETGSGNTIYF

V: TRBV27
J: TRBJ2-2
D: TRBD2
size: NA
DNA: TGTGCCAGCAGTTTAAGGAAGGGGACTAGCGGGGGGTGGAACACCGGGGAGCTGTTTTTT
CDR3: CASSLRKGTSGGWNTGELFF

V: TRBV25-1
J: TRBJ1-3
D: TRBD1
size: few
DNA: TGTGCCAGCAGCCGGACAGGGGAAAACACCATATATTTT
CDR3: CASSRTGENTIYF

V: TRBV30
J: TRBJ2-1
D: NA
size: NA
DNA: TGTGCCTTGGAGATGGGACATACCTACAATGAGCAGTTCTTC
CDR3: CALEMGHTYNEQFF

V: TRBV25-1
J: TRBJ1-2
D: NA
size: once
DNA: TGTGCCAGCACCAGCACAGGGAACTATGGCTACACCTTC
CDR3: CASTSTGNYGYTF

V: TRBV11-2
J: TRBJ2-1
D: TRBD2
size: NA
DNA: TGTGCCAGCAGCTCTAACCAGCGGGGGGCTTACAATGAGCAGTTCTTC
CDR3: CASSSNQRGAYNEQFF

V: TRBV7-9
J: TRBJ1-5
D: NA
size: NA
DNA: TGTGCCAGCAGCGACGGAGGTAGCAATCAGCCCCAGCATTTT
CDR3: CASSDGGSNQPQHF

V: TRBV19
J: TRBJ1-6
D: TRBD1
size: NA
DNA: TGTGCCAGTAGTCCTGATCGGACCGGGACAGGGACTTCACCCCTCCACTTT
CDR3: CASSPDRTGTGTSPLHF

V: TRBV7-3
J: TRBJ2-5
D: TRBD2
size: once
DNA: TGTGCCAGCAGCTTAGCGGGGGGTCAACAAGAGACCCAGTACTTC
CDR3: CASSLAGGQQETQYF

V: TRBV5-4
J: TRBJ1-2
D: NA
size: NA
DNA: TGTGCCAGCAGCTTATGGGGCCCCTATGGCTACACCTTC
CDR3: CASSLWGPYGYTF